The 24 T cell receptor beta chains listed next were all sequenced from one sample in a study of CD8 T cells in ankylosing spondylitis. Via MiXCR, TCRdb re-called the 5' RACE reads, giving one row per CDR3 protein. The data show around 220,000 distinct CDR3 sequences, with about 10% seen just once and approximately 20% held by the top ten. Sequencing used blood, either unsorted or a sorted T cell fraction (not recorded which). The source of these receptors is a male donor with ankylosing spondylitis or in good health (not recorded which).

The rearrangement joins TRBV2 to TRBJ1-5; a possible D gene is TRBD1 (5 bases). The germline gives CDR1 SNHLY, CDR2 FYNNEI. V gave up 4 bases and J gave up 2 bases, with 18 bases separating them. This CDR3 region has 17 residues. This chain's CDR3 is CASSGVQGARGNQPQHF. CDR3 coding DNA: TGTGCCAGCAGTGGAGTTCAAGGGGCTCGAGGCAATCAGCCCCAGCATTTT.

This clonotype appeared a few times. This chain joins TRBV24-1 and TRBJ2-7; unclear D gene. Germline V lookup: CDR1 KGHDR, CDR2 SFDVKD. The CDR3 totals 12 residues. Trimming shortened V by 3 bases and J by 6 bases, and 8 bases separated the two germline ends. CDR3 sequence reads: CATSDEGREQYF. CDR3 in DNA: TGTGCCACCAGTGATGAAGGACGCGAGCAGTACTTC.

In this sample, this clonotype turned up many times. The chain uses TRBV11-2 and TRBJ2-7; TRBD1 is a possible D gene (6 bases). CDR3 length: 14 residues. Germline V gene sequence: CDR1 SGHAT, CDR2 FQNNGV. The V gene lost 1 base and the J gene lost 3 bases, with 10 bases spanning the gap. In nucleotides, the CDR3 is TGTGCCAGCAGCTTAGGGACACAGGGCTACGAGCAGTACTTC. Translated: CASSLGTQGYEQYF. The variable domain in full, completed from reference TRBV11-2 and TRBJ2-7, reads EAGVAQSPRYKIIEKRQSVAFWCNPISGHATLYWYQQILGQGPKLLIQFQNNGVVDDSQLPKDRFSAERLKGVDSTLKIQPAKLEDSAVYLCASSLGTQGYEQYFGPGTRLTVT.

The sample holds many counts of this clonotype. The rearrangement links TRBV12-3 or TRBV12-4 to TRBJ1-5, with 7 positions matching TRBD1. This CDR3 region has 14 residues. With 6 bases clipped from V and 6 bases from J, the junction kept 8 bases outside the gene matches. The CDR3 loop reads CASSIDRAGQPQHF. CDR3 DNA: TGTGCCAGCAGCATCGACAGGGCCGGTCAGCCCCAGCATTTT.

The rearrangement joins TRBV20-1 to TRBJ2-7, with D maybe TRBD2 (5 bases). Germline V gives CDR1 DFQATT, CDR2 SNEGSKA (reference sequence). The CDR3 covers 15 residues. The ends were cut back, 1 base at V and 3 bases at J, with 16 bases in the middle. CDR3 nucleotide sequence: TGCAGTGCTAGAGCTAAGGACCGGGGTAACTACGAGCAGTACTTC. Translation gives CSARAKDRGNYEQYF.

Many counts were recorded for this clonotype. The chain links TRBV7-2 to TRBJ2-5; D not certain. This CDR3 region has 13 residues. V was clipped by 6 bases and J by 0 bases, with 8 bases between them. Germline-derived CDR1 and CDR2 are SGHTA and FQGNSA. The CDR3 is CASSRLHQETQYF. CDR3 in DNA: TGTGCCAGCAGTAGACTGCACCAAGAGACCCAGTACTTC.

This clonotype was seen at least ten times. This rearrangement joins TRBV7-9 to TRBJ1-6; D may be TRBD1 (6 bases). Per the germline V gene, CDR1 is SEHNR and CDR2 is FQNEAQ (reference sequence). This CDR3 contains 14 residues. V lost 1 base to trimming and J lost 10 bases, with 11 bases between them. CDR3 nucleotide sequence: TGTGCCAGCAGCTTAGGGGGGCTTGAGTCACCCCTCCACTTT. It codes for CASSLGGLESPLHF. Variable domain in full (rest from reference TRBV7-9 and TRBJ1-6): DTGVSQNPRHKITKRGQNVTFRCDPISEHNRLYWYRQTLGQGPEFLTYFQNEAQLEKSRLLSDRFSAERPKGSFSTLEIQRTEQGDSAMYLCASSLGGLESPLHFGNGTRLTVT.

This clonotype was observed at least ten times. V and J are TRBV11-2 and TRBJ2-5, with 8 bases fitting TRBD1. Per the germline V gene, CDR1 is SGHAT and CDR2 is FQNNGV. J was trimmed by 5 bases and V by 5 bases; bases with no gene match: 13. There are 16 residues in the CDR3. The CDR3 coding sequence is TGTGCCAGCAGCCTAAGGGTTCAGGGGGCCGTGGAGACCCAGTACTTC. It encodes CASSLRVQGAVETQYF. The complete variable domain, with remaining parts taken from reference TRBV11-2 and TRBJ2-5, reads EAGVAQSPRYKIIEKRQSVAFWCNPISGHATLYWYQQILGQGPKLLIQFQNNGVVDDSQLPKDRFSAERLKGVDSTLKIQPAKLEDSAVYLCASSLRVQGAVETQYFGPGTRLLVL.

This clonotype was found many times. This chain connects TRBV5-1 to TRBJ1-5, with a tentative D call TRBD1 (6 bases). The CDR3 is 16 amino acids. Per germline, CDR1 SGHRS and CDR2 YFSETQ. Trimming removed 4 bases from V and 0 bases from J, with 14 bases in between. The DNA for the CDR3 is TGCGCCAGCAGCCCTACAGGGATTTATAGCAATCAGCCCCAGCATTTT. As protein: CASSPTGIYSNQPQHF.

This sequence joins TRBV5-6 and TRBJ2-5; the match to TRBD2 covers 9 bases. The CDR3 runs 16 residues. V trimming: 2 bases; J trimming: 10 bases; junction bases outside the gene matches: 15. Germline CDR1 and CDR2: SGHDT and YYEEEE. The DNA for the CDR3 is TGTGCCAGCAGCTTTCGCAGCATGGCGGGGGGGCTTGGCCAGTACTTC. Translated: CASSFRSMAGGLGQYF.

As for this clonotype: Just one base apart from a much larger clone, this may be a read error. This chain joins TRBV5-1 and TRBJ2-1; possible D gene TRBD2, 7 bases. The CDR3 has 14 amino acids. Germline-derived CDR1 and CDR2 are SGHRS and YFSETQ. The CDR3 nucleotides are TGCGCCAGCACCTTGGGAGGGGGGGTCAATGAGCAGTTCTTC. As protein: CASTLGGGVNEQFF.

CDR3 loop: CAGTGDPGNTIYF. In DNA form, the CDR3 reads TGTGCCGGAACGGGCGATCCTGGAAACACCATATATTTT. The rearrangement uses TRBV28 and TRBJ1-3, with D unclear. CDR3 length: 13 amino acids. V was cut by 11 bases and J by 2 bases, with 13 bases left in between. Germline CDR1 MDHEN, CDR2 SYDVKM.

This clonotype was picked up many times. The chain combines TRBV4-2 with TRBJ2-3; D gene unclear. The CDR3 is 13 residues long. V lost 2 bases and J 7 bases, leaving 10 bases between the germline ends. The germline V gene has CDR1 LGHNA and CDR2 YNFKEQ. The CDR3 DNA follows: TGTGCCAGCAGCCAACCCGACACCTATACGCAGTATTTT. Amino acid sequence: CASSQPDTYTQYF.

At least ten counts were recorded for this clonotype. This rearrangement joins TRBV5-1 to TRBJ1-2; TRBD1 matches 12 bases. V trimming: 0 bases; J trimming: 3 bases; junction bases outside the gene matches: 0. Germline CDR1 reads SGHRS; CDR2 reads YFSETQ. The CDR3 runs 15 residues. CDR3 bases: TGCGCCAGCAGCTTGGGGGACAGGGGGCACTATGGCTACACCTTC. Translation gives CASSLGDRGHYGYTF.

The sample holds many counts of this clonotype. V is TRBV5-1 and J is TRBJ1-4; 7 bases fit TRBD1. With 0 bases clipped from V and 7 bases from J, the junction kept 6 bases outside the gene matches. This CDR3 is built from 15 residues. The germline V gene encodes CDR1 SGHRS and CDR2 YFSETQ. DNA of the CDR3: TGCGCCAGCAGCTTGGACCGGGACAGTGGTGAAAAACTGTTTTTT. This encodes CASSLDRDSGEKLFF.

This clonotype was counted only a few times. This chain connects TRBV7-8 to TRBJ2-2, with TRBD2 matching over 9 bases. After removal of 5 bases from V and 6 bases from J, the junction contained 7 bases not matched to a gene. The length of the CDR3 is 15 residues. The V gene's germline CDR1 is SGHVS and CDR2 FQNEAQ. CDR3 coding DNA: TGTGCCAGCAGCCACATAGCGGGGGAGTCCGGGGAGCTGTTTTTT. Protein sequence: CASSHIAGESGELFF.

This clonotype was detected only a few times. J is TRBJ1-1 and V is TRBV10-3; 11 nucleotides line up with TRBD1. CDR1 ENHRY and CDR2 SYGVKD come from the germline V gene. The CDR3 length is 17 residues. Losses at the gene ends were 3 bases for V and 1 base for J; bases not matched to a gene: 7. CDR3 sequence: CAISDPPGQGANTEAFF. For the CDR3, the DNA is TGTGCCATCAGTGATCCCCCCGGACAGGGGGCGAACACTGAAGCTTTCTTT.

This clonotype appeared many times. This chain links TRBV11-2 with TRBJ2-5; TRBD1 matches 7 bases. CDR1 is SGHAT and CDR2 is FQNNGV in the germline V gene. The CDR3 runs 17 residues. V lost 6 bases and J lost 2; bases outside the gene matches: 15. In DNA, the CDR3 is TGTGCCAGCAGTAGGAATGAGGGGGCTGTTGGGCAAGAGACCCAGTACTTC. Translated: CASSRNEGAVGQETQYF.

This clonotype has a handful of counts. The chain is built from TRBV7-9 and TRBJ2-1, with 9 bases identical to TRBD1. Germline lookup yields CDR1 SEHNR and CDR2 FQNEAQ (reference sequence). There are 16 residues in the CDR3. V gave up 4 bases and J gave up 8 bases; unmatched junction bases: 12. CDR3 sequence (DNA): TGTGCCAGCAGCTCGGAGGGGACAGGGAAGGGCGATGAGCAGTTCTTC. Its translation is CASSSEGTGKGDEQFF.

This clonotype was counted only a few times. V and J are TRBV19 and TRBJ2-3; D remains ambiguous. The V gene's germline CDR1 is LNHDA and CDR2 SQIVND (reference sequence). The CDR3 has 13 amino acids. Trimming stripped 8 bases from V and 2 bases from J, with 11 bases between. Here the CDR3 DNA reads TGTGCCAGTGGAGTCTTTGCCACAGATACGCAGTATTTT. It specifies CASGVFATDTQYF.

This clonotype was seen many times. The V gene is TRBV7-9, the J gene TRBJ1-2; D uncertain. CDR3 size: 15 residues. Deletions cut 0 bases from V and 0 bases from J, with 8 bases between. CDR1 and CDR2 from the germline V gene are SEHNR and FQNEAQ (reference sequence). The CDR3 loop reads CASSLAAASNYGYTF. Written as DNA, the CDR3 is TGTGCCAGCAGCTTAGCAGCAGCCTCTAACTATGGCTACACCTTC.

This clonotype has ten or more counts. The chain uses TRBV5-1 and TRBJ1-1; D call uncertain. Per the germline V gene, CDR1 is SGHRS and CDR2 is YFSETQ. Trimming left V 7 bases short and J 5 bases short, with 9 bases between. The length of the CDR3 is 11 residues. CDR3 in amino acids: CASQSGTEAFF. The DNA for the CDR3 is TGCGCCAGCCAATCGGGAACTGAAGCTTTCTTT. Based on the CDR3 plus reference TRBV5-1 and TRBJ1-1, the full variable domain is KAGVTQTPRYLIKTRGQQVTLSCSPISGHRSVSWYQQTPGQGLQFLFEYFSETQRNKGNFPGRFSGRQFSNSRSEMNVSTLELGDSALYLCASQSGTEAFFGQGTRLTVV.

The chain carries TRBV15 and TRBJ2-5; 9 bases align to TRBD1. After removal of 3 bases from V and 5 bases from J, the junction contained 22 bases not matched to a gene. The CDR3 loop spans 20 amino acids. Germline V gene sequence: CDR1 LNHNV, CDR2 YYDKDF (reference sequence). The CDR3 here is CATSRFRDRVMMGHKETQYF. The CDR3 DNA sequence: TGTGCCACCAGCAGGTTCCGGGACAGGGTAATGATGGGCCACAAGGAGACCCAGTACTTC. Together with reference TRBV15 and TRBJ2-5, the CDR3 gives the full variable domain: DAMVIQNPRYQVTQFGKPVTLSCSQTLNHNVMYWYQQKSSQAPKLLFHYYDKDFNNEADTPDNFQSRRPNTSFCFLDIRSPGLGDTAMYLCATSRFRDRVMMGHKETQYFGPGTRLLVL.

The chain links TRBV5-1 to TRBJ2-1; 10 bases align to TRBD1. CDR3 length equals 15 residues. Germline CDR1 and CDR2: SGHRS and YFSETQ. V was pared by 2 bases and J by 7 bases, with 6 bases of the junction left unmatched. CDR3 loop: CASSFRGQGSNEQFF. The CDR3 DNA reads TGCGCCAGCAGCTTTCGGGGACAGGGGTCGAATGAGCAGTTCTTC.